Shown below are 18 T cell receptor beta chains from a single sample sequenced in a study of PD-1 blockade in mismatch repair-deficient tumors. Produced via immunoSEQ multiplex PCR; TCRdb's table is partial and in-frame only. The table shows roughly 79,000 clones, with more than 80% occurring only once. The sequencing here drew on peripheral blood, taken 44 weeks after starting pembrolizumab. Receptor source: an adult with mismatch repair-deficient cancer.

This clone was observed at least ten times. This sequence joins TRBV7-8 and TRBJ2-1; the match to TRBD2 covers 8 bases. The junction had 2 bases not matched to a gene; V was cut back by 3 bases and J by 4 bases. Germline CDR1 reads SGHVS; CDR2 reads FQNEAQ. The CDR3 sequence is 14 residues long. CDR3 protein: CASSLTSDYNEQFF. The CDR3 DNA is TGTGCCAGCAGCTTGACTAGCGATTACAATGAGCAGTTCTTC.

This clone was found once. The V and J genes are TRBV19 and TRBJ1-1, with D perhaps TRBD1 (5 bases). The CDR3 extends over 14 amino acids. Germline V gene data show CDR1 as LNHDA and CDR2 as SQIVND (reference sequence). Trimming removed 8 bases at V and 4 bases at J, with 17 bases between. CDR3 protein: CASSSTPGGTEAFF. For the CDR3, the DNA is TGTGCCAGTTCCTCAACCCCGGGGGGCACTGAAGCTTTCTTT.

CDR3 sequence (DNA): TGTGCCAGCAGTATGAATTCGGAAACCCAAGAGACCCAGTACTTC. Its protein product is CASSMNSETQETQYF. The rearrangement links TRBV27 to TRBJ2-5; D gene ambiguous. Looked up from germline, CDR1 is MNHEY and CDR2 is SMNVEV (reference sequence). The CDR3 length is 15 residues. Trimming pared 5 bases from V and 1 base from J, leaving 14 bases between.

V is TRBV9 and J is TRBJ2-2; TRBD1 aligns across 9 bases. Germline CDR1 SGDLS, CDR2 YYNGEE. Trimming removed 3 bases from V and 8 bases from J; junction bases left unmatched: 11. This CDR3 is 16 amino acids long. The CDR3 here is CASSDGTGHPGGELFF. Written as DNA, the CDR3 is TGTGCCAGCAGCGATGGGACAGGGCACCCGGGGGGGGAGCTGTTTTTT.

The chain links TRBV12-5 to TRBJ2-2; D gene ambiguous. The CDR3 has 13 residues. V was clipped by 4 bases and J by 6 bases, with 9 bases between them. CDR1 is LGHNT, CDR2 FRNRAP, per germline. CDR3 bases: TGTGCTAGTGGTTCTTGGGTCGCCGGGGAGCTGTTTTTT. The encoded protein is CASGSWVAGELFF. The whole variable domain, filled in from reference TRBV12-5 and TRBJ2-2, reads DARVTQTPRHKVTEMGQEVTMRCQPILGHNTVFWYRQTMMQGLELLAYFRNRAPLDDSGMPKDRFSAEMPDATLATLKIQPSEPRDSAVYFCASGSWVAGELFFGEGSRLTVL.

V is TRBV10-1 and J is TRBJ2-1; TRBD2 aligns across 9 bases. J gave up 4 bases and V 3 bases, and 7 bases lay outside the gene matches. Germline V CDR1 and CDR2: WNHNN, SYGVQD (reference sequence). The CDR3 loop spans 16 amino acids. DNA for the CDR3: TGCGCCAGCAGTGATAGGGCTAGCGGGACGTACAATGAGCAGTTCTTC. Translating it yields CASSDRASGTYNEQFF.

CDR3 nucleotides: TGTGCCAGCAGTTTCGGGACAGGGTCCACAGATACGCAGTATTTT. Translated: CASSFGTGSTDTQYF. The chain joins TRBV7-3 to TRBJ2-3; 9 nucleotides agree with TRBD1. After removal of 6 bases from V and 2 bases from J, the junction contained 6 bases not matched to a gene. The germline V gene encodes CDR1 SGHTA and CDR2 FQGTGA. This CDR3 has 15 amino acids. The variable domain in full, with the rest retrieved from reference TRBV7-3 and TRBJ2-3, is GAGVSQTPSNKVTEKGKYVELRCDPISGHTALYWYRQSLGQGPEFLIYFQGTGAADDSGLPNDRFFAVRPEGSVSTLKIQRTERGDSAVYLCASSFGTGSTDTQYFGPGTRLTVL.

V and J are TRBV7-9 and TRBJ2-5, with D maybe TRBD1 (5 bases). V was shortened by 4 bases and J by 4 bases, with 13 bases between the two germline ends. There are 14 residues in the CDR3. CDR1 is SEHNR and CDR2 is FQNEAQ in the germline V gene (reference sequence). This CDR3 is CASSSSGRAETQYF. The CDR3 DNA follows: TGTGCCAGCAGCTCCTCAGGGCGCGCAGAGACCCAGTACTTC.

This clone was counted between two and nine times. Other DNA sequences from this sample encode an identical CDR3 as well. The chain employs TRBV18 and TRBJ1-3; no firm D call. The CDR3 loop spans 14 amino acids. Germline CDR1 is KGHSH and CDR2 is LQKENI. V was shortened by 3 bases and J by 0 bases, with 6 bases between the two germline ends. The CDR3 loop is CASSPGRSGNTIYF. CDR3 sequence (DNA): TGTGCCAGCTCACCCGGACGCTCTGGAAACACCATATATTTT.

This chain uses TRBV18 with TRBJ1-1, with a weak D call TRBD1 (5 bases). The CDR3 has 13 residues. Per germline, CDR1 KGHSH and CDR2 LQKENI. Trimming stripped 1 base from V and 5 bases from J, with 8 bases between. In nucleotides, the CDR3 is TGTGCCAGCTCACCACAGGGGAATACTGAAGCTTTCTTT. It specifies CASSPQGNTEAFF.

The V and J genes are TRBV6-6 and TRBJ2-1, with D possibly matching TRBD2 (6 bases). V was trimmed by 5 bases and J by 4 bases, leaving 15 bases between them. The germline CDR1 and CDR2 sequences are MNHNY and SVGAGI (reference sequence). The CDR3 is 15 amino acids. CDR3 protein: CASSRGTTNYNEQFF. In DNA, the CDR3 is TGTGCCAGCAGTCGGGGGACGACAAATTACAATGAGCAGTTCTTC.

The chain recombines TRBV27 with TRBJ2-7; the match to TRBD2 covers 11 bases. With 3 bases clipped from V and 4 bases from J, the junction kept 5 bases outside the gene matches. The CDR3 is 15 residues long. Looked up from germline, CDR1 is MNHEY and CDR2 is SMNVEV (reference sequence). The chain's CDR3 is CASSLRGLAAYEQYF. CDR3 nucleotides: TGTGCCAGCAGTTTGAGGGGACTAGCGGCTTACGAGCAGTACTTC.

The chain joins TRBV9 to TRBJ1-2; D is uncertain. Germline loops: CDR1 SGDLS, CDR2 YYNGEE. V dropped 4 bases and J dropped 0 bases, with 13 bases sitting between them. This CDR3 has 15 residues. This chain's CDR3 is CASSFRLTSNYGYTF. CDR3 nucleotides: TGTGCCAGCAGCTTCCGCCTGACCTCTAACTATGGCTACACCTTC.

This chain joins TRBV27 and TRBJ2-3, with TRBD2 identical over 7 bases. The V gene end was trimmed by 5 bases and the J gene end by 1 base; junction bases not matched to a gene: 6. The germline V gene encodes CDR1 MNHEY and CDR2 SMNVEV (reference sequence). The CDR3 is 15 residues long. The CDR3 reads CASSPFAGGTDTQYF. Written as DNA, the CDR3 is TGTGCCAGCAGTCCCTTTGCGGGAGGCACAGATACGCAGTATTTT.

This clone was seen ten or more times. The V and J genes are TRBV11-2 and TRBJ2-1, with D possibly being TRBD1 or TRBD2 (5 bases each). This CDR3 has 13 residues. Between the trimmed V and J ends, which lost 5 bases and 6 bases, there was a span of 11 bases. In germline, CDR1 is SGHAT, CDR2 FQNNGV. CDR3 region: CASSPVGTNEQFF. The CDR3, as DNA: TGTGCCAGCAGCCCTGTGGGGACCAATGAGCAGTTCTTC. Full variable domain (remainder filled in from reference TRBV11-2 and TRBJ2-1): EAGVAQSPRYKIIEKRQSVAFWCNPISGHATLYWYQQILGQGPKLLIQFQNNGVVDDSQLPKDRFSAERLKGVDSTLKIQPAKLEDSAVYLCASSPVGTNEQFFGPGTRLTVL.

The chain couples TRBV4-3 to TRBJ2-7; 10 bases line up with TRBD2. The CDR3 is 15 amino acids. The J segment lost 3 bases and the V segment lost 1 base, leaving 3 bases of the junction unmatched. Germline V gene sequence: CDR1 LGHNA, CDR2 YSLEER. The CDR3 loop is CASSQVLAGRYEQYF. Here the CDR3 DNA reads TGCGCCAGCAGCCAAGTACTAGCGGGGCGCTACGAGCAGTACTTC.

The rearrangement links TRBV6-1 to TRBJ1-1, with a weak D call TRBD1 (6 bases). V was clipped by 5 bases and J by 0 bases, with 13 bases between them. Germline V gene lookup returns CDR1 MNHNS and CDR2 SASEGT. There are 15 residues in the CDR3. The CDR3 reads CASSFRTVLNTEAFF. CDR3 nucleotide sequence: TGTGCCAGCAGTTTTAGGACAGTGTTGAACACTGAAGCTTTCTTT.

In this sample, this clone turned up a few times. The chain is built from TRBV5-4 and TRBJ2-7; possibly TRBD1 or TRBD2 for D (5 bases each). This CDR3 comprises 14 residues. V was pared by 2 bases and J by 6 bases, with 15 bases between. CDR1 and CDR2 from the germline V gene are SGHNT and YYREEE (reference sequence). CDR3 protein: CASSLVSGAGEQYF. The CDR3 bases are TGTGCCAGCAGCTTAGTTTCTGGGGCGGGCGAGCAGTACTTC.